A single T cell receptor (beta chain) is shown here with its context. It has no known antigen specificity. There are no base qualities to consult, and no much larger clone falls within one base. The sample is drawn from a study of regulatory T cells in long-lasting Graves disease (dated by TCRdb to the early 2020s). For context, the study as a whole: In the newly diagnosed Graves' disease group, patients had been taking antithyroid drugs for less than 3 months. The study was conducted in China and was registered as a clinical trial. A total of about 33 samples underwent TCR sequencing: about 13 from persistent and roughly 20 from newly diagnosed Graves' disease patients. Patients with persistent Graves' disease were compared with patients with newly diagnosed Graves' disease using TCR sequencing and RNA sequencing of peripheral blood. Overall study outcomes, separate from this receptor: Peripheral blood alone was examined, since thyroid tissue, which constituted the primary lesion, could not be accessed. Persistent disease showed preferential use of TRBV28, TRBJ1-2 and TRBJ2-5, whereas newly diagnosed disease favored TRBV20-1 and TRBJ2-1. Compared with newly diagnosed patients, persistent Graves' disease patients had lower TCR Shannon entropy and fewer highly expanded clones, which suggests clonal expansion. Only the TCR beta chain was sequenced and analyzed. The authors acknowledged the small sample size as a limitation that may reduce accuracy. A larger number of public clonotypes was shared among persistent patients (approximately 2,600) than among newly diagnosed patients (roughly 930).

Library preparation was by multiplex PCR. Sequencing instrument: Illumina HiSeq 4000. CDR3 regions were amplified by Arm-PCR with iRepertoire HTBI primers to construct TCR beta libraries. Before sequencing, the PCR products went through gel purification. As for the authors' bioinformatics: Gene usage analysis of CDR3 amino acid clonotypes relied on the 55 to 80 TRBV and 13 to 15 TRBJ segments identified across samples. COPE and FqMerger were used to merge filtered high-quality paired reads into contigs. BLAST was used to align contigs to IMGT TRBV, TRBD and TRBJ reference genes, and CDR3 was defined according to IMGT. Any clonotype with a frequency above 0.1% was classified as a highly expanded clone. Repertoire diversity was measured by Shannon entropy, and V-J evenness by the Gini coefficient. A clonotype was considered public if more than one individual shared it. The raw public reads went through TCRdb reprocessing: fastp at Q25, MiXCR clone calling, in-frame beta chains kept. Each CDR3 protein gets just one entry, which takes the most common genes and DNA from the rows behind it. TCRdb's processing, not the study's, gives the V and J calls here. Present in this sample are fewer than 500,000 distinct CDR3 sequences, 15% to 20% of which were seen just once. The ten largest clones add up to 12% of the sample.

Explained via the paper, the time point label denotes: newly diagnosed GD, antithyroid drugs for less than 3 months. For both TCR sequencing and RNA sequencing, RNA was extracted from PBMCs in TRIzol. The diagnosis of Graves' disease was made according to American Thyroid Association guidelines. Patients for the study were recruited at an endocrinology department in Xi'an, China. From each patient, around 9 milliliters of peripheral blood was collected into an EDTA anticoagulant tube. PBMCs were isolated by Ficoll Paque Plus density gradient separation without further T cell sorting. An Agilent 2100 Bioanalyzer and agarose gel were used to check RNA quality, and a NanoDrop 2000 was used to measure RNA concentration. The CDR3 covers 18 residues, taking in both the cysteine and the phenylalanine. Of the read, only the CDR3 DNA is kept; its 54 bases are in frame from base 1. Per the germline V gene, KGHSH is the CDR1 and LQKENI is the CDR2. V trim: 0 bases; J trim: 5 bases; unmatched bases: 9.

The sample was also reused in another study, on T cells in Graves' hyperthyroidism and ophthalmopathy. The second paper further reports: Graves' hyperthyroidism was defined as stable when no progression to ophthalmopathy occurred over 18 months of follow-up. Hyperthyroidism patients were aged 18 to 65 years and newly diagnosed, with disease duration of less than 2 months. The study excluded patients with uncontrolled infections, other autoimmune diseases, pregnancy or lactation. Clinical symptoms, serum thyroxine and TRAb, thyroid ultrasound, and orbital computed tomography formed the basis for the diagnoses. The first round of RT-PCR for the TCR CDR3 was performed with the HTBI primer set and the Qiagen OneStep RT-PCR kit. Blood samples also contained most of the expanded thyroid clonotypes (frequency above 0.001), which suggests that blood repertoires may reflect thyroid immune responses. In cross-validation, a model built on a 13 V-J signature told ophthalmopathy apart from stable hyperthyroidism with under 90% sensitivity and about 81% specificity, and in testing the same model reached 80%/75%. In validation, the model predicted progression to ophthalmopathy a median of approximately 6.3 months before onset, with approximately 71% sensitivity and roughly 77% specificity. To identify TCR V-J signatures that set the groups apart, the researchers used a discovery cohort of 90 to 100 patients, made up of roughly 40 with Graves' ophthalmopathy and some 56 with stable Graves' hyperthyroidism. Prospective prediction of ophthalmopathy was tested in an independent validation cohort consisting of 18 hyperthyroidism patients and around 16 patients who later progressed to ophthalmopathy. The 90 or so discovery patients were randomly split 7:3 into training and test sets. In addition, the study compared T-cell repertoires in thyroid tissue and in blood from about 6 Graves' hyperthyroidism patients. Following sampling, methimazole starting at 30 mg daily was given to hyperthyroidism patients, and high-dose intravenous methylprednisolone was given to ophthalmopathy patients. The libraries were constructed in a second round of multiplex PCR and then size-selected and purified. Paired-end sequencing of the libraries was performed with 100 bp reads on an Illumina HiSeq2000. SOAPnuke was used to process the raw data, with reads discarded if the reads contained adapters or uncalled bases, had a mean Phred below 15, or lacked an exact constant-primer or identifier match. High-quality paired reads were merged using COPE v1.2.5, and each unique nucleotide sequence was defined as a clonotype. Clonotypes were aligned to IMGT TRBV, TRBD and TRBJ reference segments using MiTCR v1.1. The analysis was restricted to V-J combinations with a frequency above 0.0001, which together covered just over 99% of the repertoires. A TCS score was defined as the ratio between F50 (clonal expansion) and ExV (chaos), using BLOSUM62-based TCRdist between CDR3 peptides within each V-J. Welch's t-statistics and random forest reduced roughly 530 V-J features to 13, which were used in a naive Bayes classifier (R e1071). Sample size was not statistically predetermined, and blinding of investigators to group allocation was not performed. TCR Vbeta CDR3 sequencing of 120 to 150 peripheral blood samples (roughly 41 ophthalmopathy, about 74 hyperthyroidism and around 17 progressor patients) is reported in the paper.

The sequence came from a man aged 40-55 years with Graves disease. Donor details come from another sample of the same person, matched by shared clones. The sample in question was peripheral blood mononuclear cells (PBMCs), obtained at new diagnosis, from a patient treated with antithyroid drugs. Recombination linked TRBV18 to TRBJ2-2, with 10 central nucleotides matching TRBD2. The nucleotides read TGTGCCAGCTCACCACCTAGCGGGAGGTCTGTAAGGACCGGGGAGCTGTTTTTT. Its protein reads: CASSPPSGRSVRTGELFF.